A single sample gave rise to the 4 T cell receptor beta chains below, sequenced in a study of control samples from healthy donors and cancer patients. Sequencing was performed with immunoSEQ multiplex PCR; in TCRdb, only in-frame clones are kept and a portion is missing. Here the sample spans roughly 80,000 clones, about 88% being singletons. Sequencing was performed on blood. The receptors come from a woman between 50 and 59 years old in good health.

V gene TRBV5-1 combines with J gene TRBJ2-7, with 8 bases fitting TRBD1. CDR1 and CDR2 from the germline V gene are SGHRS and YFSETQ. CDR3 size: 14 residues. The junction had 7 bases not matched to a gene; V was cut back by 4 bases and J by 4 bases. As DNA, the CDR3 is TGCGCCAGCAGCATTGCCGGGACAGGATACGAGCAGTACTTC. The encoded protein is CASSIAGTGYEQYF.

The J gene is TRBJ1-1, the V gene TRBV5-1; no clear D. The CDR3 loop spans 14 amino acids. The germline V gene has CDR1 SGHRS and CDR2 YFSETQ. Trimming took off 1 base at V and 0 bases at J, with 7 bases between the two ends. CDR3 region: CASSLLAMNTEAFF. The CDR3 DNA follows: TGCGCCAGCAGCTTGTTGGCAATGAACACTGAAGCTTTCTTT.

The rearrangement uses TRBV12-5 and TRBJ1-2, with 8 nucleotides matching TRBD1. J gave up 2 bases and V 0 bases, and 14 bases lay outside the gene matches. Looked up from germline, CDR1 is LGHNT and CDR2 is FRNRAP. CDR3 size: 19 residues. The CDR3 DNA follows: TGTGCTAGTGGTTTGGTAGTGAGGGCAGGGGGCCCAAGAAACTATGGCTACACCTTC. Amino acids: CASGLVVRAGGPRNYGYTF. The full variable domain, in which reference TRBV12-5 and TRBJ1-2 provide the parts outside the CDR3, is DARVTQTPRHKVTEMGQEVTMRCQPILGHNTVFWYRQTMMQGLELLAYFRNRAPLDDSGMPKDRFSAEMPDATLATLKIQPSEPRDSAVYFCASGLVVRAGGPRNYGYTFGSGTRLTVV.

Written as DNA, the CDR3 is TGTGCCAGCAGCTCATACAGGGTGATAGATACGCAGTATTTT. It encodes CASSSYRVIDTQYF. The chain has TRBV11-2 and TRBJ2-3, with D possibly being TRBD1 (6 bases). The CDR3 contains 14 residues. CDR1 SGHAT and CDR2 FQNNGV come from the germline V gene. Trimming cost V 4 bases and J 5 bases, with 13 bases left between them.